Included here is one TCR beta chain sequence, with context. Its specificity is unknown. These data come from a study of shared clonotypes between healthy human individuals. Background on the study: The study drew on two women and a few men aged 18 to 49 as donors.

Some clones are missing from TCRdb's copy, which holds only in-frame ones; the method was immunoSEQ multiplex PCR. The sample lists some 1,900,000 clones, approximately 94% occurring once. Positively selected for CCR7, the CD45RO-negative cells used as naive CD8 cells excluded terminally differentiated effector memory CD45RA+ cells. J was trimmed by 3 bases and V by 3 bases; bases with no gene match: 7. CDR1 is SGHTS and CDR2 is YDEGEE in the germline V gene. This CDR3 is 18 amino acids long. Study outcomes and limitations: Naive subsets generally exceeded memory subsets in estimated richness.

The chain combines TRBV5-8 with TRBJ2-3, with 16 bases that match TRBD2. Sample: naive CD8+ T cells sorted from blood. The TCR was taken from a man in his late teens or twenties in good health. CDR3 amino acids: CASSSGLAGGPFTDTQYF. In DNA form, the CDR3 reads TGTGCCAGCAGCTCGGGACTAGCGGGAGGGCCGTTTACAGATACGCAGTATTTT.